These 8 T cell receptor beta chains were all obtained from the same sample, sequenced in a study of T cell repertoires in cytomegalovirus infection. These receptors lack a known antigen. TCRdb re-analysed the reads in MiXCR, keeping a single row per CDR3 protein. Of around 300,000 distinct CDR3 sequences in the sample, around 20% were seen once. This sample comprised cultured PBMCs, obtained from culture after CMV antigen stimulation. The receptor source for this set is a human donor in good health (CMV status not recorded). Some clones in this sample may be carry-over from other donors' samples.

In its sample, this clonotype was seen many times. The chain is built from TRBV4-3 and TRBJ2-5; TRBD1 might be the D (5 bases). Germline values: CDR1 LGHNA, CDR2 YSLEER. Trimming removed 2 bases from V and 1 base from J, with 8 bases in between. CDR3 length: 14 amino acids. The CDR3 nucleotides are TGCGCCAGCAGCCAAAATCAGGGCCAAGAGACCCAGTACTTC. Its translation: CASSQNQGQETQYF.

The chain has TRBV4-1 and TRBJ2-7, with 12 bases identical to TRBD2. Germline CDR1 and CDR2: MGHRA and YSYEKL. This CDR3 has 18 residues. The junction had 12 bases not matched to a gene; V was cut back by 1 base and J by 5 bases. Here the CDR3 DNA reads TGCGCCAGCAGCCAAGCTACACAAAGACTAGCGGGAGTCAACGAGCAGTACTTC. Encoded protein: CASSQATQRLAGVNEQYF.

The chain has TRBV9 and TRBJ2-3; 9 bases are shared with TRBD2. The length of the CDR3 is 15 residues. Per the germline V gene, CDR1 is SGDLS and CDR2 is YYNGEE. V lost 3 bases, J lost 4 bases, and 6 bases stayed unmatched. This chain's CDR3 is CASSEEAGGSDTQYF. CDR3 DNA sequence: TGTGCCAGCAGCGAGGAGGCGGGAGGGTCAGATACGCAGTATTTT.

In this sample, this clonotype turned up many times. The chain is built from TRBV28 and TRBJ1-6, with 7 bases aligning to TRBD1. Germline trimming cut 8 bases from V and 0 bases from J; bases unmatched to any gene: 10. The germline CDR1 and CDR2 sequences are MDHEN and SYDVKM. The CDR3 runs 17 residues. DNA of the CDR3: TGTGCCAGCGGGGTCCCGGGACAGAGCTCCTATAATTCACCCCTCCACTTT. Translation: CASGVPGQSSYNSPLHF.

About this clonotype: Its ends do not fully match the called genes, so a read error is possible. The rearrangement joins TRBV6-8 to TRBJ2-3, with D perhaps matching TRBD2 (6 bases). The CDR3 spans 14 residues. The germline V gene has CDR1 MNHGY and CDR2 SAAAGT. As DNA, the CDR3 is TGTGCCAGCAGCGTAGCGGAATACACAGATGCGCAGTATTTT. Its translation is CASSVAEYTDAQYF.

This chain joins TRBV5-6 and TRBJ2-1; the D gene could be TRBD1 or TRBD2 (6 bases each). The V end was cut by 4 bases, the J end by 7 bases, with 15 bases between. Germline loops: CDR1 SGHDT, CDR2 YYEEEE. The CDR3 is 14 amino acids. In nucleotides, the CDR3 is TGTGCCAGCAGCGTCGGACAGACTAGGAATGAGCAGTTCTTC. Protein product: CASSVGQTRNEQFF. The variable domain in full, with the rest retrieved from reference TRBV5-6 and TRBJ2-1, is DAGVTQSPTHLIKTRGQQVTLRCSPKSGHDTVSWYQQALGQGPQFIFQYYEEEERQRGNFPDRFSGHQFPNYSSELNVNALLLGDSALYLCASSVGQTRNEQFFGPGTRLTVL.

This clonotype has more than one count but fewer than ten. The chain combines TRBV11-2 with TRBJ2-2; D is uncertain. Germline-derived CDR1 and CDR2 are SGHAT and FQNNGV. The CDR3 is 13 residues long. V lost 2 bases, J lost 4 bases, and 5 bases lay in between. CDR3 amino acids: CASSLIGTGELFF. The CDR3 DNA follows: TGTGCCAGCAGCTTAATAGGCACCGGGGAGCTGTTTTTT.

The genes are TRBV7-6 and TRBJ2-5, with 13 positions matching TRBD2. CDR3 size: 18 residues. CDR1 and CDR2 from the germline V gene are SGHVS and FNYEAQ. Trimming removed 2 bases from V and 3 bases from J; junction bases left unmatched: 9. The CDR3 is CASSLFRTSGRKEETQYF. CDR3 sequence (DNA): TGTGCCAGCAGCTTATTTCGGACTAGCGGGAGAAAGGAAGAGACCCAGTACTTC.